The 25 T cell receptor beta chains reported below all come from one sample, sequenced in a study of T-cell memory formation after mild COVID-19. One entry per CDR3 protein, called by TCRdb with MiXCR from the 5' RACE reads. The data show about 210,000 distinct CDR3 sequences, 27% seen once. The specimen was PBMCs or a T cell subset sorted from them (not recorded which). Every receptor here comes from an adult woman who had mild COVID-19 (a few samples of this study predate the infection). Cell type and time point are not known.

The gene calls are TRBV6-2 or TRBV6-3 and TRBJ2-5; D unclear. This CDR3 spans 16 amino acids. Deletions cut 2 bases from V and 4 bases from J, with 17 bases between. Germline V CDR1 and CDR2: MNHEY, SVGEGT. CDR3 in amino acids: CASSYPSEWARETQYF. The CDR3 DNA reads TGTGCCAGCAGTTACCCCTCCGAGTGGGCTAGAGAGACCCAGTACTTC.

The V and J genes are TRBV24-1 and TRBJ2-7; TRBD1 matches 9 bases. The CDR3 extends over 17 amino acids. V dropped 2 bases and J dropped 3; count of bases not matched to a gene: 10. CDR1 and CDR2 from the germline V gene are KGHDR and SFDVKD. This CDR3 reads CATSDWRQGTGRYEQYF. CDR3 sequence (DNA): TGTGCCACCAGTGATTGGCGACAAGGGACAGGGCGCTACGAGCAGTACTTC.

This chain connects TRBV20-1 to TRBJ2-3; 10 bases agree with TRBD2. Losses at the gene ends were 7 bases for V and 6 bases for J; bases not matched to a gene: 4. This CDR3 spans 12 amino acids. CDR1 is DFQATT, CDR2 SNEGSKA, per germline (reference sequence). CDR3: CSVRSGRDTQYF. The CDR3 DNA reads TGCAGTGTCCGTAGCGGGAGGGATACGCAGTATTTT.

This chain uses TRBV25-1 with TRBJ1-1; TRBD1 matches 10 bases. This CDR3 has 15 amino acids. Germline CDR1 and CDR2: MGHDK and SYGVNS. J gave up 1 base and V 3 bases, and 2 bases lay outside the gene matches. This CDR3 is CASSETGGANTEAFF. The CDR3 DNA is TGTGCCAGCAGTGAGACAGGGGGCGCGAACACTGAAGCTTTCTTT.

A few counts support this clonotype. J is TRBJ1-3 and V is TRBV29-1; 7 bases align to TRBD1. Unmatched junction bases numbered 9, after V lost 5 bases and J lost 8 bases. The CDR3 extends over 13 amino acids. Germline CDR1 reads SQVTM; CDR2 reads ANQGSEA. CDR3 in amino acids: CSVRRQGSDTIYF. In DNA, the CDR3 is TGCAGCGTTCGACGACAGGGATCGGACACCATATATTTT. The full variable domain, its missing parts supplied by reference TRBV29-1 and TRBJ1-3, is SAVISQKPSRDICQRGTSLTIQCQVDSQVTMMFWYRQQPGQSLTLIATANQGSEATYESGFVIDKFPISRPNLTFSTLTVSNMSPEDSSIYLCSVRRQGSDTIYFGEGSWLTVV.

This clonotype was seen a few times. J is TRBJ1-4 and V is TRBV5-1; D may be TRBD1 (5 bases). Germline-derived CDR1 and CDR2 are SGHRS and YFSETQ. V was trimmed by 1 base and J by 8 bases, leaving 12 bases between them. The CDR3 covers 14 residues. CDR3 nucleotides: TGCGCCAGCAGCTTGCCAGGGCGTGAAGAAAAACTGTTTTTT. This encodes CASSLPGREEKLFF.

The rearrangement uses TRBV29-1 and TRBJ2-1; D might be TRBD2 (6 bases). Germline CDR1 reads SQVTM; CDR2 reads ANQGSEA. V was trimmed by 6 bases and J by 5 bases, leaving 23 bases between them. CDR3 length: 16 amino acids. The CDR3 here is CSVPIGRASAHNEQFF. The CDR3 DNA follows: TGCAGCGTCCCCATTGGTCGGGCTAGCGCCCACAATGAGCAGTTCTTC.

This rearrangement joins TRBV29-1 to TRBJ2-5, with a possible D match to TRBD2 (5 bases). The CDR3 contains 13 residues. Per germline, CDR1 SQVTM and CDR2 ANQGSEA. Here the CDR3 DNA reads TGCAGATTCCCCGGGAAGCGAAAAGAGACCCAGTACTTC. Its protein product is CRFPGKRKETQYF.

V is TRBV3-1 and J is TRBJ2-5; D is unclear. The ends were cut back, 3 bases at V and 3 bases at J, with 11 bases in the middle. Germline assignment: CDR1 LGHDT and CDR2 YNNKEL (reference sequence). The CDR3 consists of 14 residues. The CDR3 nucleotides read TGTGCCAGCAGCCACGGGCTAGTTGAAGAGACCCAGTACTTC. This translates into CASSHGLVEETQYF.

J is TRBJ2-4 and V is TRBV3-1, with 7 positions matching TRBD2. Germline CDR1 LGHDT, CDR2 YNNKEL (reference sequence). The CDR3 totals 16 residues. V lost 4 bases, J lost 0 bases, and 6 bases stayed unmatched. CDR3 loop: CASSLQGGGAKNIQYF. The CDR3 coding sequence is TGTGCCAGCAGCCTCCAAGGCGGGGGAGCCAAAAACATTCAGTACTTC.

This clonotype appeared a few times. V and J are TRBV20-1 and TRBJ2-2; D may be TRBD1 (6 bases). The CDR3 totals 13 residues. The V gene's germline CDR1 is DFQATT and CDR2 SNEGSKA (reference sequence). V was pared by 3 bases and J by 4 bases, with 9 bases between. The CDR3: CSARRQVTGELFF. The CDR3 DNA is TGCAGTGCTAGGCGACAGGTCACCGGGGAGCTGTTTTTT.

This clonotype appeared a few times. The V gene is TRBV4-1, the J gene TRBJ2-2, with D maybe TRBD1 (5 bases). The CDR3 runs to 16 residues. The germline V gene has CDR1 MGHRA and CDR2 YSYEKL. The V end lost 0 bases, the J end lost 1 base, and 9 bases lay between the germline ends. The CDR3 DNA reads TGCGCCAGCAGCCAAGACCGGCAGGGGAACACCGGGGAGCTGTTTTTT. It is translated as CASSQDRQGNTGELFF.

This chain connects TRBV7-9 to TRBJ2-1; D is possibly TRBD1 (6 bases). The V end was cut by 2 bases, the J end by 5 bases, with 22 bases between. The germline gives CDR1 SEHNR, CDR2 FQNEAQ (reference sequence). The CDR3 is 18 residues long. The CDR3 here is CASSLNRQALPFDNEQFF. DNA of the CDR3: TGTGCCAGCAGCTTAAATCGACAGGCCCTGCCCTTCGACAATGAGCAGTTCTTC.

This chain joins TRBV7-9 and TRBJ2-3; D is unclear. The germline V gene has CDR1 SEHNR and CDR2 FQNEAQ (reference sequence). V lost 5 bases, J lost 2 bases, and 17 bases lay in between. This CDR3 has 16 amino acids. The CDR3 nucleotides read TGTGCCAGCAGCGCCTACTTGGGGTCCTCCACAGATACGCAGTATTTT. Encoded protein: CASSAYLGSSTDTQYF.

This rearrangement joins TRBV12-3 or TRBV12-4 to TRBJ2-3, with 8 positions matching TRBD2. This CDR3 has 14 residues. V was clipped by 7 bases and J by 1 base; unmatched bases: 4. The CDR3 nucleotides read TGTGCCAGCAACCTAGCGGGCGGCACAGATACGCAGTATTTT. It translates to CASNLAGGTDTQYF.

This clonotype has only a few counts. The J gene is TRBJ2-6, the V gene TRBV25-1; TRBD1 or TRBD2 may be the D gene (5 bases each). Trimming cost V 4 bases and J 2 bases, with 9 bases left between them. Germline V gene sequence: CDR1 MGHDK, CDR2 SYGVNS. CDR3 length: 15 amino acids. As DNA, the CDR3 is TGTGCCAGCAGTGTGGTGGGGGCTGGGGCCAACGTCCTGACTTTC. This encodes CASSVVGAGANVLTF. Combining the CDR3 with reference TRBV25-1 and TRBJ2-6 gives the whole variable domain EADIYQTPRYLVIGTGKKITLECSQTMGHDKMYWYQQDPGMELHLIHYSYGVNSTEKGDLSSESTVSRIRTEHFPLTLESARPSHTSQYLCASSVVGAGANVLTFGAGSRLTVL.

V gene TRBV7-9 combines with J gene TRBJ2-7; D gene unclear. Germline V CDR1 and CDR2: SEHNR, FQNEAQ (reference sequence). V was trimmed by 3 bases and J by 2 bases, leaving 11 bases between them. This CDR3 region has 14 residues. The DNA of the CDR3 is TGTGCCAGCAGCTTCGAAACCTCGACCTACGAGCAGTACTTC. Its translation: CASSFETSTYEQYF.

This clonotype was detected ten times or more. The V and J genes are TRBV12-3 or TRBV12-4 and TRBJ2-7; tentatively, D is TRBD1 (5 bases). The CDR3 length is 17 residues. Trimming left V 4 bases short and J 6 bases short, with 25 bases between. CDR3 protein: CASSSPPTATLSREQYF. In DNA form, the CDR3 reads TGTGCCAGCAGTTCCCCTCCGACAGCCACCCTGTCACGCGAGCAGTACTTC.

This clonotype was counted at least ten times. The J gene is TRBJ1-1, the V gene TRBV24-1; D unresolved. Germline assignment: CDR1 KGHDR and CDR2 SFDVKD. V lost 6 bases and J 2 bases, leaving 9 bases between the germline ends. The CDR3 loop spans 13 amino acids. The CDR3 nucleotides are TGTGCCACCAGTTGGAGGGAAAACACTGAAGCTTTCTTT. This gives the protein CATSWRENTEAFF.

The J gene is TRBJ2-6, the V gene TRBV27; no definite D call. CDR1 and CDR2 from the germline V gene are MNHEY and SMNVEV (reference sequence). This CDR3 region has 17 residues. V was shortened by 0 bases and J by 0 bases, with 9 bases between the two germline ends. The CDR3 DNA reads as TGTGCCAGCAGTTTATCATTTAGTCCCTCTGGGGCCAACGTCCTGACTTTC. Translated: CASSLSFSPSGANVLTF.

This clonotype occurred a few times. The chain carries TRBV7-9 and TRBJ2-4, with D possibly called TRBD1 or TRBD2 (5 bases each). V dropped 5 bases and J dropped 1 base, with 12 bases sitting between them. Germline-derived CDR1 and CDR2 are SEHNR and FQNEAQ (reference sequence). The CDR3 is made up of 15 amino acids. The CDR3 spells CASSGTLGAKNIQYF. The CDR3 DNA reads TGTGCCAGCAGCGGGACCCTGGGGGCCAAAAACATTCAGTACTTC.

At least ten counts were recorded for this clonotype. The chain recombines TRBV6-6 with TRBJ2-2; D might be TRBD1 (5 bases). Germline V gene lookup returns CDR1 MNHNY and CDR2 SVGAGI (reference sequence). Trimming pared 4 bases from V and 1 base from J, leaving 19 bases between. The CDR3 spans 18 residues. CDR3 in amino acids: CASSSQTDIPLNTGELFF. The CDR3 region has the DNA TGTGCCAGCAGTTCCCAAACGGACATCCCCTTGAACACCGGGGAGCTGTTTTTT.

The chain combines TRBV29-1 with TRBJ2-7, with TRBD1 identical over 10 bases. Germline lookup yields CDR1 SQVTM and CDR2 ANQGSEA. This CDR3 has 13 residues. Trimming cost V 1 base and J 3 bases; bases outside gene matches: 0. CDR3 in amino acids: CSVEGTGGYEQYF. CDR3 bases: TGCAGCGTTGAAGGGACAGGGGGCTACGAGCAGTACTTC.

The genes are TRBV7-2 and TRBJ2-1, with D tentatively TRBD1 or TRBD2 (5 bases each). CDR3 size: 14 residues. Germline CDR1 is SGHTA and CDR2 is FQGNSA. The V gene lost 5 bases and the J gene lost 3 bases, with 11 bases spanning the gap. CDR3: CASSQGPYYNEQFF. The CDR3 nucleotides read TGTGCCAGCAGCCAGGGACCCTACTACAATGAGCAGTTCTTC.

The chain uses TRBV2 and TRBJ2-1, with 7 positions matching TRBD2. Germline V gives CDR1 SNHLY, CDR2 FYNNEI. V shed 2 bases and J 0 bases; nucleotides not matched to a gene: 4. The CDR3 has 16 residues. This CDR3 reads CASSEWEGISYNEQFF. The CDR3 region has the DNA TGTGCCAGCAGTGAATGGGAGGGGATCTCCTACAATGAGCAGTTCTTC. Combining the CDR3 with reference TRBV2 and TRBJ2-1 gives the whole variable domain EPEVTQTPSHQVTQMGQEVILRCVPISNHLYFYWYRQILGQKVEFLVSFYNNEISEKSEIFDDQFSVERPDGSNFTLKIRSTKLEDSAMYFCASSEWEGISYNEQFFGPGTRLTVL.